The present TCR beta chain was sequenced within a study of T cell responses to AZD1222 COVID-19 vaccine. Study-level findings and limits: Possibly, clonal diversity was underestimated; donors were largely white British and included more females. Epitopes outside B.1.351 and B.1.1.7 mutated regions reportedly drew nearly half of spike TCRs. Baseline serology detected seropositivity in only six AZD1222 recipients. Spike-specific TCR breadth and depth grew following two AZD1222 doses.

Concerning this clone: The antigen remains unidentified.

This CDR3 contains 14 residues. CDR1 is SGHKS and CDR2 is YYEKEE in the germline V gene (reference sequence). V lost 2 bases, J lost 7 bases, and 16 bases lay in between. Produced via immunoSEQ multiplex PCR; TCRdb's table is partial and in-frame only. The table shows some 96,000 clones, with 89% occurring only once. The receptor was derived from an adult in good health. The sample consisted of peripheral blood, taken on day 0 of AZD1222 vaccination. The V call is TRBV5-5, the J call TRBJ2-7, with D unclear. The CDR3 DNA is TGTGCCAGCAGCTTCGACACCCTCATGGGGGAGCAGTACTTC. Amino acids: CASSFDTLMGEQYF.